This is a list of T cell receptor beta chains from one sample in a study of cytomegalovirus exposure and HLA in healthy donors. Repertoires were generated with immunoSEQ multiplex PCR, while TCRdb's copy carries only in-frame clones and drops some. Of hundreds of thousands of clones in the sample, approximately 90% were seen once. The sequencing sample was made of PBMCs. The source of these receptors is a woman aged 18 to 35 in good health and CMV-seronegative. Both conserved end residues are part of each CDR3. A D gene is named only where the DNA matches it firmly. Not all rows give a size; the values are once, few, many and, for expanded clones, a class.

J: TRBJ2-1; V: TRBV5-5; D: .; size: .; CDR3: CASSTNPWNEQFF; DNA: TGTGCCAGCAGCACAAACCCGTGGAATGAGCAGTTCTTC
J: TRBJ1-5; V: TRBV2; D: .; size: few; CDR3: CASGGNRIFNQPQHF; DNA: TGTGCCAGCGGTGGGAACAGGATCTTTAATCAGCCCCAGCATTTT
J: TRBJ2-1; V: TRBV2; D: TRBD2; size: .; CDR3: CASSASGSSYNEQFF; DNA: TGTGCCAGCAGTGCTAGCGGGAGCTCCTACAATGAGCAGTTCTTC
J: TRBJ2-2; V: TRBV2; D: TRBD2; size: .; CDR3: CAGGGRGGKVNTGELFF; DNA: TGTGCCGGGGGGGGACGAGGCGGAAAAGTAAACACCGGGGAGCTGTTTTTT
J: TRBJ1-1; V: TRBV28; D: .; size: .; CDR3: CASSWAGLRNTEAFF; DNA: TGTGCCAGCAGTTGGGCAGGGCTGAGGAACACTGAAGCTTTCTTT
J: TRBJ2-5; V: TRBV27; D: TRBD2; size: .; CDR3: CASSLNGLAGGLETQYF; DNA: TGTGCCAGCAGTTTAAACGGACTAGCGGGGGGGCTAGAGACCCAGTACTTC
J: TRBJ1-5; V: TRBV28; D: .; size: .; CDR3: CASTHSRGAVDQPQHF; DNA: TGTGCCAGCACCCACAGTCGGGGGGCTGTAGATCAGCCCCAGCATTTT
J: TRBJ1-2; V: TRBV28; D: .; size: .; CDR3: CASSIFSGSLGYTF; DNA: TGTGCCAGCAGTATTTTCTCAGGGTCCTTGGGCTACACCTTC
J: TRBJ2-5; V: TRBV19; D: .; size: .; CDR3: CASSIAYLETQYF; DNA: TGTGCCAGTAGTATAGCCTACCTGGAGACCCAGTACTTC
J: TRBJ2-3; V: TRBV5-1; D: .; size: .; CDR3: CASSSLQGRDTQYF; DNA: TGCGCCAGCAGCTCTCTACAGGGTCGGGATACGCAGTATTTT
J: TRBJ1-1; V: TRBV20-1; D: .; size: .; CDR3: CSAEYFNEAFF; DNA: TGCAGTGCCGAGTACTTCAATGAAGCTTTCTTT
J: TRBJ1-1; V: TRBV9; D: TRBD1; size: .; CDR3: CASRETGGTEAFF; DNA: TGTGCCAGCAGAGAAACAGGGGGCACTGAAGCTTTCTTT
J: TRBJ2-2; V: TRBV4-1; D: .; size: .; CDR3: CASRGGPTGELFF; DNA: TGCGCCAGCAGAGGAGGACCCACCGGGGAGCTGTTTTTT
J: TRBJ2-3; V: TRBV2; D: .; size: .; CDR3: CASSESRWSPTDTQYF; DNA: TGTGCCAGCAGTGAATCGCGGTGGTCCCCCACAGATACGCAGTATTTT
J: TRBJ2-5; V: TRBV9; D: TRBD1; size: .; CDR3: CASSEGTGGFETQYF; DNA: TGTGCCAGCAGCGAGGGGACAGGGGGCTTTGAGACCCAGTACTTC
J: TRBJ2-1; V: TRBV27; D: TRBD2; size: .; CDR3: CASSSYSGASSYNEQFF; DNA: TGTGCCAGCAGTTCATATAGCGGGGCGAGCTCCTACAATGAGCAGTTCTTC
J: TRBJ1-4; V: TRBV6-1; D: .; size: once; CDR3: CASSEGTLPRGTNEKLFF; DNA: TGTGCCAGCAGTGAAGGGACACTCCCCCGGGGGACTAATGAAAAACTGTTTTTT
J: TRBJ2-7; V: TRBV6-5; D: .; size: .; CDR3: CASSYFTGNRPYEQYF; DNA: TGTGCCAGCAGTTACTTTACAGGGAACCGTCCCTACGAGCAGTACTTC
J: TRBJ2-7; V: TRBV10-1; D: TRBD2; size: .; CDR3: CASSDSGLASYEQYF; DNA: TGCGCCAGCAGTGATTCGGGACTAGCGTCCTACGAGCAGTACTTC
J: TRBJ1-2; V: TRBV28; D: TRBD1; size: once; CDR3: CASSTVGQGVGGYTF; DNA: TGTGCCAGCTCCACGGTGGGACAGGGGGTTGGGGGCTACACCTTC
J: TRBJ2-2; V: TRBV11-2; D: .; size: .; CDR3: CASNPSAVRELFF; DNA: TGTGCCAGCAACCCTTCCGCGGTCCGGGAGCTGTTTTTT
J: TRBJ2-5; V: TRBV7-9; D: TRBD2; size: once; CDR3: CASSIGGTGETQYF; DNA: TGTGCCAGCAGCATCGGGGGGACCGGGGAGACCCAGTACTTC
J: TRBJ2-1; V: TRBV6-5; D: .; size: .; CDR3: CASSRVEFGEQFF; DNA: TGTGCCAGCAGCCGCGTTGAATTTGGTGAGCAGTTCTTC
J: TRBJ2-2; V: TRBV19; D: TRBD1; size: .; CDR3: CASSRQGRDGELFF; DNA: TGTGCCAGTAGTCGACAGGGTCGGGACGGGGAGCTGTTTTTT